The clone carrying this T cell receptor (beta chain) was detected ten times or more. Its antigen remains unidentified. The data were obtained in a study of regulatory T cells in long-lasting Graves disease. The study, taken as a whole, reports: The researchers studied only peripheral blood, not thyroid tissue.

According to the study, TCR beta libraries were built with iRepertoire HTBI primers and CDR3-region Arm-PCR. TCRdb called the multiplex PCR reads again in MiXCR, with one record for every CDR3 protein. The sample comprises approximately 440,000 distinct CDR3 sequences, around 15% of which are singletons, and roughly an eighth rests with the top ten. Stated time point: newly diagnosed GD, antithyroid drugs for less than 3 months. The authors made the TCR library using RNA they extracted from PBMCs. These data also featured in a second study, about T cells in Graves' hyperthyroidism and ophthalmopathy. That report adds: A patient was excluded if there was uncontrolled infection, other autoimmune disease, pregnancy or lactation.

The sequencing used peripheral blood mononuclear cells (PBMCs), collected at new diagnosis, from a patient treated with antithyroid drugs. This TCR came from a man in his forties with Graves disease.

The CDR3 here is CAWSVRKASFYNEQFF. As DNA, the CDR3 is TGTGCCTGGAGTGTACGGAAGGCCTCGTTCTACAATGAGCAGTTCTTC. The chain combines TRBV30 with TRBJ2-1, with no clear D. CDR1 is GTSNPN and CDR2 is SVGIG in the germline V gene (reference sequence). V lost 0 bases, J lost 3 bases, and 15 bases lay in between. This CDR3 is built from 16 residues.